This T cell receptor (beta chain) came from a study of graft-versus-host responses after intestinal transplantation (dated by TCRdb to the early 2020s). Regarding the complete study: The transplants that recipients got were multivisceral, liver-intestinal, or isolated intestinal. Anti-thymocyte globulin induction was given to all recipients, followed by maintenance tacrolimus and steroids for two to four years. After intestinal transplantation, graft-versus-host and host-versus-graft alloreactive T cell clones were followed in the graft, circulation and bone marrow using bulk TCR-beta CDR3 sequencing. Alloreactive clones were identified by sequencing pre-transplant mixed lymphocyte reaction products and comparing them with unstimulated pre-transplant donor and recipient T cells. The cohort enrolled under 25 intestinal transplant recipients including one retransplant, and a few patients lacking pretransplant specimens were excluded. Donor T cell macrochimerism was defined as a peak of at least 4% donor T cells among recipient peripheral blood mononuclear cells. Rather than being sequenced by the commercial service, samples from three later patients were sequenced in-house on an Illumina MiSeq and processed with MiXCR. Study-wide conclusions, independent of this receptor: In patients with donor T cell macrochimerism, the allografts had high GvH to HvG T cell clonal ratios. Early after transplant, peak levels of circulating GvH clones were associated with declines in HvG clones. The conclusions were limited by the relatively low number and heterogeneity of the intestinal transplant patients. GvH clones were found in recipient bone marrow, and some of the GvH clones appeared earlier in ileal mucosa or blood, which is consistent with an intestinal mucosal origin.

The sample's time point label, decoded: cells obtained before transplantation from donor or recipient. CD3+CD4+ and CD3+CD8+ populations were FACS-sorted from unstimulated pre-transplant donor and recipient cells taken from spleen or lymph nodes. To note about this clone: No cognate antigen has been identified for it. No clone much larger than this one lies a single base away; base qualities are absent.

CDR1 and CDR2, looked up from the germline V gene (reference sequence), are MNHEY and SMNVEV. The cysteine opens and the phenylalanine closes a CDR3 of 19 amino acids. The read is trimmed to its CDR3 DNA, 57 bases read in frame from base 1. Trimming accounts for 4 bases at V and 5 bases at J, while the number of junction bases matched to no gene is 18. Libraries were made using the immunoSEQ multiplex PCR assay. In most patients, genomic DNA was isolated using the Qiagen DNeasy Blood and Tissue Kit and sent frozen to Adaptive Biotechnologies for TCR sequencing. High-throughput TCR-beta CDR3 sequencing of genomic DNA from most patients was performed by Adaptive Biotechnologies. In the authors' own workflow: TCR sequencing data for around 19 patients were retrieved from Adaptive's ImmunoSEQ software; a few other patients were processed with MiXCR and VDJtools. To correct CD4 versus CD8 sorting errors, any sequence found in both subsets at a frequency ratio below 5:1 was removed. CDR3 nucleotide sequences shared between donor and recipient were removed because the origin of such sequences could not be assigned. To be classed as alloreactive, a clone needed at least 2-fold expansion over unstimulated cells and a minimum CFSE-low frequency of 0.002% (template counts) or 0.001% (read counts). Clones detected in sequenced pre-transplant spleen, lymph node, or MLR CFSE-low populations of the donor or recipient were defined as mappable. Cumulative frequency of alloreactive clones was calculated as a percentage of all sequences weighted by copy number. What TCRdb holds here is the immuneACCESS table cut down to in-frame rearrangements. Part of the clones is not present; checked against another copy, under half of the missing clones reflect an unresolved V gene, and the others are unexplained. The V and J calls and clone size were taken over from that table, and D and trimming were inferred from the DNA. Across this sample there are tens of thousands of clones, with around 90% seen only once. Jointly, the top ten make up approximately 0.6% of the sample.

The input for sequencing was unstimulated CD4+ T cells sorted from spleen or lymph node cells, taken before transplant. The chain is assembled from TRBV27 and TRBJ2-3, and TRBD2 matches 10 of the central bases. The sequence derives from a human donor who was the organ donor for an intestinal transplant. The CDR3 loop reads CASSSYTGGTSGNKDTQYF. The sequenced DNA is TGTGCCAGCAGTTCCTATACCGGGGGCACTAGCGGGAATAAAGATACGCAGTATTTT.